A single sample gave rise to the 28 T cell receptor beta chains below, sequenced in a study of T-cell reconstitution after alpha-beta-depleted transplantation in children. It was with unique molecular identifiers that the TCRbeta library was prepared. In TCRdb, the PCR reads were re-called with MiXCR into one record per CDR3 protein. Counted here are 60,000 to 70,000 distinct CDR3 sequences, 4.9% occurring once; the ten biggest clones make up around 18%. The sample here was PBMCs, mostly from graft donor cells, taken 180 days after TCRalphabeta/CD19-depleted stem cell transplant. The receptor set was obtained from a boy under three years old who had a stem cell transplant for acute myeloid leukemia, so the T cells may come from the graft donor.

This clonotype appeared many times. The chain combines TRBV18 with TRBJ2-4; D might be TRBD1 (5 bases). V was trimmed by 5 bases and J by 9 bases, leaving 17 bases between them. In germline, CDR1 is KGHSH, CDR2 LQKENI. This CDR3 region has 14 residues. The DNA for the CDR3 is TGTGCCAGCTCAGCAGACAGCGCCCAAGGCATTCAGTACTTC. This encodes CASSADSAQGIQYF. Full variable domain (rest looked up from reference TRBV18 and TRBJ2-4): NAGVMQNPRHLVRRRGQEARLRCSPMKGHSHVYWYRQLPEEGLKFMVYLQKENIIDESGMPKERFSAEFPKEGPSILRIQQVVRGDSAAYFCASSADSAQGIQYFGAGTRLSVL.

This clonotype has a count of ten or more. The chain carries TRBV6-4 and TRBJ2-2; possibly TRBD2 for D (6 bases). The CDR3 is made up of 16 amino acids. The germline V and J ends were trimmed by 2 bases and 6 bases, with 16 bases remaining between them. Looked up from germline, CDR1 is MRHNA and CDR2 is SNTAGT. CDR3 region: CASSDRSSVRSGELFF. Written as DNA, the CDR3 is TGTGCCAGCAGTGACCGGTCTAGCGTCCGGTCCGGGGAGCTGTTTTTT.

This clonotype was seen repeatedly, ten times or more. V and J are TRBV20-1 and TRBJ1-5; no definite D call. Germline V gene sequence: CDR1 DFQATT, CDR2 SNEGSKA (reference sequence). With 1 base removed from V and 3 bases from J, the gap between germline ends came to 7 bases. This CDR3 is built from 13 residues. The chain's CDR3 is CSARVGFNQPQHF. The CDR3 DNA sequence: TGCAGTGCTAGAGTAGGCTTCAATCAGCCCCAGCATTTT.

Note on this clonotype: A read error may be the cause here, since a much bigger clone is one base away. The chain carries TRBV20-1 and TRBJ2-4; TRBD2 agrees at 7 bases. CDR1 is DFQATT and CDR2 is SNEGSKA in the germline V gene (reference sequence). The CDR3 consists of 16 residues. V lost 2 bases to trimming and J lost 0 bases; unmatched junction nucleotides: 7. This CDR3 reads CSARKSSGLAKNIQYF. For the CDR3, the DNA is TGCAGTGCTAGAAAGTCTAGCGGACTAGCCAAAAACATTCAGTACTTC.

This clonotype has at least ten counts. J is TRBJ1-1 and V is TRBV19; D is perhaps TRBD1 (6 bases). V was cut by 1 base and J by 3 bases, with 12 bases left in between. The CDR3 covers 15 residues. Germline assignment: CDR1 LNHDA and CDR2 SQIVND (reference sequence). The CDR3 DNA sequence: TGTGCCAGTAGTATAGCCAACAGGGTGGACACTGAAGCTTTCTTT. This encodes CASSIANRVDTEAFF. The full variable domain, its missing parts supplied by reference TRBV19 and TRBJ1-1, is DGGITQSPKYLFRKEGQNVTLSCEQNLNHDAMYWYRQDPGQGLRLIYYSQIVNDFQKGDIAEGYSVSREKKESFPLTVTSAQKNPTAFYLCASSIANRVDTEAFFGQGTRLTVV.

This clonotype was detected ten times or more. The rearrangement links TRBV11-2 to TRBJ2-1, with 12 nucleotides matching TRBD1. The germline gives CDR1 SGHAT, CDR2 FQNNGV. V lost 8 bases to trimming and J lost 9 bases; unmatched junction nucleotides: 11. The length of the CDR3 is 15 residues. The CDR3 loop is CASLGTGGPQAEQFF. For the CDR3, the DNA is TGTGCCAGCTTGGGGACAGGGGGCCCACAGGCTGAGCAGTTCTTC.

This clonotype was recorded at least ten times. V and J are TRBV20-1 and TRBJ1-1; 7 nucleotides line up with TRBD1. Per the germline V gene, CDR1 is DFQATT and CDR2 is SNEGSKA (reference sequence). Trimming removed 0 bases from V and 3 bases from J; junction bases left unmatched: 7. The length of the CDR3 is 15 residues. In nucleotides, the CDR3 is TGCAGTGCTAGAGATCTTAACAGGGGTCACACTGAAGCTTTCTTT. Translated, it gives CSARDLNRGHTEAFF.

Many counts were recorded for this clonotype. The chain combines TRBV7-2 with TRBJ2-5; 9 nucleotides line up with TRBD1. V lost 5 bases to trimming and J lost 5 bases; unmatched junction nucleotides: 9. The CDR3 sequence is 15 residues long. CDR1 and CDR2 (germline): SGHTA, FQGNSA. CDR3 sequence (DNA): TGTGCCAGCAGCAAAATCACAGGGGGCAGGGAGACCCAGTACTTC. Translation gives CASSKITGGRETQYF.

This clonotype came up many times. V gene TRBV5-5 combines with J gene TRBJ2-5, with 7 bases identical to TRBD1. V lost 3 bases, J lost 2 bases, and 7 bases stayed unmatched. The germline CDR1 and CDR2 sequences are SGHKS and YYEKEE (reference sequence). The CDR3 is 15 residues long. The CDR3 protein is CASSWGPRGQETQYF. Written as DNA, the CDR3 is TGTGCCAGCAGCTGGGGGCCCAGGGGGCAAGAGACCCAGTACTTC.

The chain has TRBV5-6 and TRBJ2-1; 7 bases align to TRBD2. Trimming at V came to 0 bases and at J to 0 bases, leaving 3 bases not matched to a gene. Looked up from germline, CDR1 is SGHDT and CDR2 is YYEEEE. The CDR3 consists of 16 residues. This CDR3 is CASSLGAGVSYNEQFF. CDR3 DNA sequence: TGTGCCAGCAGCTTGGGGGCGGGGGTCTCCTACAATGAGCAGTTCTTC.

This clonotype was seen at least ten times. The chain is built from TRBV28 and TRBJ1-5, with 8 bases matching TRBD1. Germline CDR1 and CDR2: MDHEN and SYDVKM. The CDR3 spans 13 residues. V was pared by 5 bases and J by 11 bases, with 8 bases of the junction left unmatched. The CDR3, as DNA: TGTGCCAGCAGTCACAGGGGGACAAAGTCCCAGCATTTT. It translates to CASSHRGTKSQHF.

This clonotype has a count of ten or more. The rearrangement uses TRBV7-8 and TRBJ1-1; 9 positions agree with TRBD1. Germline-derived CDR1 and CDR2 are SGHVS and FQNEAQ. There are 14 residues in the CDR3. Germline trimming cut 2 bases from V and 3 bases from J; bases unmatched to any gene: 1. CDR3 region: CASSLRQGDTEAFF. In nucleotides, the CDR3 is TGTGCCAGCAGCTTACGACAGGGGGACACTGAAGCTTTCTTT. The entire variable domain, with the rest obtained from reference TRBV7-8 and TRBJ1-1, is as follows: GAGVSQSPRYKVAKRGQDVALRCDPISGHVSLFWYQQALGQGPEFLTYFQNEAQLDKSGLPSDRFFAERPEGSVSTLKIQRTQQEDSAVYLCASSLRQGDTEAFFGQGTRLTVV.

This clonotype was seen repeatedly, ten times or more. This chain connects TRBV2 to TRBJ2-5; D may be TRBD2 (6 bases). Germline V gene data show CDR1 as SNHLY and CDR2 as FYNNEI. V was pared by 5 bases and J by 1 base, with 11 bases between. The CDR3 has 14 amino acids. The chain's CDR3 is CASSPTRIQETQYF. The CDR3 bases are TGTGCCAGCAGTCCGACTAGGATCCAAGAGACCCAGTACTTC.

There are many counts of this clonotype. The chain employs TRBV12-3 or TRBV12-4 and TRBJ2-6; D unresolved. The CDR3 totals 13 residues. Trimming removed 6 bases at V and 4 bases at J, with 7 bases between. CDR3 in amino acids: CASSIRGANVLTF. Written as DNA, the CDR3 is TGTGCCAGCAGCATACGGGGGGCCAACGTCCTGACTTTC.

This clonotype has a count of ten or more. The genes are TRBV12-3 or TRBV12-4 and TRBJ1-5; possible D gene TRBD1, 5 bases. Deletions cut 3 bases from V and 4 bases from J, with 13 bases between. CDR3 length: 15 residues. The CDR3 nucleotides read TGTGCCAGCAGTTTTTTAGGGGAGGGGAATCAGCCCCAGCATTTT. Amino acid sequence: CASSFLGEGNQPQHF.

This clonotype was found many times. The CDR3 nucleotides are TGCAGTGCTAATATTGGACCGAACACTGAAGCTTTCTTT. Residues: CSANIGPNTEAFF. The V call is TRBV20-1, the J call TRBJ1-1; D is undetermined. V was shortened by 4 bases and J by 1 base, with 10 bases between the two germline ends. The CDR3 contains 13 residues. Germline V lookup: CDR1 DFQATT, CDR2 SNEGSKA (reference sequence).

This clonotype appeared many times. This rearrangement joins TRBV20-1 to TRBJ2-3; D gene ambiguous. Germline CDR1 and CDR2: DFQATT and SNEGSKA (reference sequence). This CDR3 has 13 residues. The V and J ends lost 7 bases and 0 bases respectively, with 11 bases between them. DNA of the CDR3: TGCAGTGGAATAGAAAGCAGCACAGATACGCAGTATTTT. It specifies CSGIESSTDTQYF.

This clonotype was seen repeatedly, ten times or more. The V gene is TRBV20-1, the J gene TRBJ2-5, with unresolved D. V was shortened by 6 bases and J by 1 base, with 15 bases between the two germline ends. CDR1 is DFQATT and CDR2 is SNEGSKA in the germline V gene (reference sequence). The CDR3 loop spans 14 amino acids. CDR3 nucleotides: TGCAGTGCCGAGTATCGGCAGCCCCAAGAGACCCAGTACTTC. Protein product: CSAEYRQPQETQYF.

A word on this clonotype: Possible read error: a much larger clone is one base away. The V gene is TRBV2, the J gene TRBJ1-1; the D gene is possibly TRBD1 (5 bases). Germline values: CDR1 SNHLY, CDR2 FYNNEI. The CDR3 sequence is 14 residues long. The DNA for the CDR3 is TGTGCCAGCAGTGTCAGAAGGGGTAACACTGACGCTTTCTTT. Its translation is CASSVRRGNTDAFF.

There are many counts of this clonotype. CDR3 DNA: TGCAGTGCTCCTCACAGGGTTTCTAATGAAAAACTGTTTTTT. It translates to CSAPHRVSNEKLFF. J is TRBJ1-4 and V is TRBV20-1, with a possible D match to TRBD1 (6 bases). This CDR3 region has 14 residues. The germline gives CDR1 DFQATT, CDR2 SNEGSKA (reference sequence). V lost 5 bases and J 3 bases, leaving 13 bases between the germline ends.

This clonotype was counted at least ten times. The V and J genes are TRBV5-1 and TRBJ2-5, with D unclear. The germline V gene has CDR1 SGHRS and CDR2 YFSETQ. CDR3 length equals 15 residues. Trimming removed 4 bases at V and 1 base at J, with 14 bases between. CDR3 nucleotides: TGCGCCAGCAGCAATCGAGACGGCCCCCAAGAGACCCAGTACTTC. Translating gives CASSNRDGPQETQYF.

Ten or more counts support this clonotype. The chain combines TRBV7-2 with TRBJ2-3; 10 positions agree with TRBD2. CDR3 length: 15 amino acids. Germline V CDR1 and CDR2: SGHTA, FQGNSA. With V trimmed by 4 bases and J by 2 bases, 3 bases remained unmatched. CDR3 amino acids: CASSSGLADTDTQYF. The CDR3 region has the DNA TGTGCCAGCAGCTCCGGACTAGCGGACACAGATACGCAGTATTTT.

This clonotype came up many times. The chain uses TRBV12-3 or TRBV12-4 and TRBJ1-2, with D tentatively TRBD1 (5 bases). The CDR3 is 15 amino acids. With 5 bases removed from V and 2 bases from J, the gap between germline ends came to 15 bases. The chain's CDR3 is CASSPQGRANYGYTF. The CDR3 nucleotides read TGTGCCAGCAGTCCCCAGGGCAGGGCGAACTATGGCTACACCTTC.

There are many counts of this clonotype. The chain uses TRBV6-2 or TRBV6-3 and TRBJ2-5, with TRBD1 identical over 7 bases. The CDR3 sequence is 16 residues long. Germline-derived CDR1 and CDR2 are MNHEY and SVGEGT. The V segment lost 5 bases and the J segment 6 bases; nucleotides outside the gene matches: 15. The DNA for the CDR3 is TGTGCCAGCAGTCCAACCCCGGGACAGACAAAGAAGACCCAGTACTTC. Protein: CASSPTPGQTKKTQYF.

The table lists this clonotype with many counts. This chain links TRBV5-1 with TRBJ2-1, with 7 bases lining up with TRBD2. V dropped 4 bases and J dropped 0; count of bases not matched to a gene: 7. The CDR3 length is 16 residues. Germline V CDR1 and CDR2: SGHRS, YFSETQ. The CDR3 DNA reads as TGCGCCAGCAGCCCACCCCTAGCGGACTCCTACAATGAGCAGTTCTTC. This sequence encodes CASSPPLADSYNEQFF.

In its sample, this clonotype was seen many times. The chain combines TRBV28 with TRBJ1-5; 10 positions match TRBD1. The CDR3 length is 15 residues. The trim removed 5 bases at V and 7 bases at J, leaving 8 bases unmatched. Germline loops: CDR1 MDHEN, CDR2 SYDVKM. CDR3 region: CASSRDRGRVQPQHF. CDR3 coding DNA: TGTGCCAGCAGTCGTGACAGGGGGCGCGTCCAGCCCCAGCATTTT. The whole variable domain, filled in from reference TRBV28 and TRBJ1-5, reads DVKVTQSSRYLVKRTGEKVFLECVQDMDHENMFWYRQDPGLGLRLIYFSYDVKMKEKGDIPEGYSVSREKKERFSLILESASTNQTSMYLCASSRDRGRVQPQHFGDGTRLSIL.

This clonotype was found many times. The chain employs TRBV28 and TRBJ1-1; no clear D gene. Looked up from germline, CDR1 is MDHEN and CDR2 is SYDVKM. V lost 5 bases, J lost 4 bases, and 20 bases lay in between. The CDR3 runs 16 residues. The CDR3 coding sequence is TGTGCCAGCAGTCCCTACCGTTTCCCCTTGGGCACTGAAGCTTTCTTT. As protein: CASSPYRFPLGTEAFF.

This clonotype was seen ten or more times. DNA of the CDR3: TGTGCCAGCAGCTTGGGTCTAGGAGACGAGCAGTTCTTC. Protein: CASSLGLGDEQFF. V gene TRBV11-2 combines with J gene TRBJ2-1; D gene unclear. The CDR3 consists of 13 residues. V lost 3 bases and J 10 bases, leaving 13 bases between the germline ends. Germline V gene data show CDR1 as SGHAT and CDR2 as FQNNGV.